This T cell receptor (beta chain) stems from a study of cytomegalovirus exposure and HLA in healthy donors. The CDR3 sequence is 14 residues long. Unmatched junction bases numbered 10, after V lost 9 bases and J lost 2 bases. Germline V lookup: CDR1 WSHSY, CDR2 SAAADI. A multiplex PCR was run with 60 Vbeta primers and 13 Jbeta primers. Generated by immunoSEQ multiplex PCR, the TCRdb table keeps only in-frame clones and is missing some. This table holds around 150,000 clones. The chain carries TRBV10-2 and TRBJ2-7, with TRBD2 matching over 7 bases. Sequenced material: PBMCs. The receptor was isolated from a man aged 35-49 years in good health and CMV-seronegative. The CDR3 loop is CASSGTNPAYEQYF. The CDR3 DNA follows: TGCGCCAGTTCCGGGACTAACCCAGCCTACGAGCAGTACTTC.